This record covers a single T cell receptor (beta chain). As yet, its antigen is unknown. This CDR3 is built from 11 residues. V was trimmed by 4 bases and J by 8 bases, leaving 9 bases between them. Germline V gene sequence: CDR1 SGDLS, CDR2 YYNGEE. Primed by a sample-barcoded 5' primer and a J-beta primer mix, a second PCR proceeded for roughly 7 to 12 cycles. Via MiXCR, TCRdb re-called the 5' RACE reads, giving one row per CDR3 protein. The data show 650,000 to 700,000 distinct CDR3 sequences, around 50% seen once. The record originates from a study of blood T cells in healthy people across ages. About 10 milliliters of peripheral blood were drawn from each donor. Broader study findings: Greater diversity and more naive CD4+ cells were seen in long-lived donors than in aged donors.

V usage is TRBV9 and J usage is TRBJ1-2; D gene ambiguous. Material: blood. The sequence was obtained from an elderly woman in good health. In nucleotides, the CDR3 is TGTGCCAGCAGCCAACCTGGAGGCTACACCTTC. The encoded protein is CASSQPGGYTF.